This T cell receptor (beta chain) was sequenced in a study of T cells after yellow fever vaccination. TCRdb re-derived calls from the 5' RACE reads in MiXCR, one entry per CDR3 protein. The data show about 85,000 distinct CDR3 sequences, about 14% seen once. CDR3 length: 16 amino acids. Trimming cost V 0 bases and J 13 bases; bases outside gene matches: 12. Germline values: CDR1 SGHAT, CDR2 FQNNGV. The sample was CD8+ T cells not binding an NS4B(214-222) dextramer, sorted from PBMCs, taken approximately 22 days after the first yellow fever vaccination. This receptor was taken from a young man who received the YFV17D yellow fever vaccine. The V gene is TRBV11-2, the J gene TRBJ2-1, with 10 bases matching TRBD2. The CDR3 DNA follows: TGTGCCAGCAGCTTAGATCTTGGTAGCGGGGGGCTCCTTCAGTTCTTC. This gives the protein CASSLDLGSGGLLQFF.